The clone carrying this TCR beta chain was counted ten times or more. Its antigen is currently unknown. For TCR beta, libraries came from iRepertoire HTBI primers and Arm-PCR of CDR3 regions. TCRdb called the multiplex PCR reads again in MiXCR, with one record for every CDR3 protein. The sample includes roughly 610,000 distinct CDR3 sequences, 15% to 20% of them seen just once. This entry comes from a study of regulatory T cells in long-lasting Graves disease. As for the study in general: Graves' patients, newly diagnosed, had taken antithyroid drugs under 3 months.

The time point was: newly diagnosed GD, antithyroid drugs for less than 3 months. TCR sequences were obtained from RNA taken from PBMCs. Patients came from an endocrinology department in Xi'an, China. The junction had 9 bases not matched to a gene; V was cut back by 2 bases and J by 8 bases. Germline V gene data show CDR1 as DFQATT and CDR2 as SNEGSKA (reference sequence). The CDR3 is 15 amino acids. General study results and limits: When disease was persistent, TRBV28, TRBJ1-2 and TRBJ2-5 were the favored segments.

The same sample was also studied in work on T cells in Graves' hyperthyroidism and ophthalmopathy. That work contributes: A set of HTBI primers served as the primers for a first-round RT-PCR of the TCR CDR3.

The chain carries TRBV20-1 and TRBJ1-4, with TRBD1 identical over 9 bases. Sequenced material: peripheral blood mononuclear cells (PBMCs), taken at new diagnosis, from a patient treated with antithyroid drugs. This receptor was obtained from a man aged 18 to 29 with Graves disease. In DNA, the CDR3 is TGCAGTGCTAGATCCCAAGACAGGGGGTACGAAAAACTGTTTTTT. It is translated as CSARSQDRGYEKLFF.